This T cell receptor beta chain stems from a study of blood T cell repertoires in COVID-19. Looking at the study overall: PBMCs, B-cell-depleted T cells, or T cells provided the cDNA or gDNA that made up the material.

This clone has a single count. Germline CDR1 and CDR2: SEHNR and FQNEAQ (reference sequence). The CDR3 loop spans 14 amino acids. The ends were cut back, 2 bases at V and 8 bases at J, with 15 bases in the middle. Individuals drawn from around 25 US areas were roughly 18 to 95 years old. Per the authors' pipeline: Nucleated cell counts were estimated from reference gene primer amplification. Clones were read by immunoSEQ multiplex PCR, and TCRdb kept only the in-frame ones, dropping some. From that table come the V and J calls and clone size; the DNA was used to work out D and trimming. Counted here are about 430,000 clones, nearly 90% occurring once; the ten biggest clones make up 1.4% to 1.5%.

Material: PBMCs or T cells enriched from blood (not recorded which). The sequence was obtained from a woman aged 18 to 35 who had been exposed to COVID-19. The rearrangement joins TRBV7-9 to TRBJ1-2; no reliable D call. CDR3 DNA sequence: TGTGCCAGCAGCTTATCAGGAGAGGGTTTCGGCTACACCTTC. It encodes CASSLSGEGFGYTF.